Below, one TCR beta chain is given with its context. What it recognizes is unknown. With 1 base removed from V and 1 base from J, the gap between germline ends came to 10 bases. CDR3 length: 15 residues. The germline V gene encodes CDR1 SGHRS and CDR2 YFSETQ. This sample was included in a study of shared clonotypes between healthy human individuals. Study context: Plates per donor: three CD4 naive, three CD4 memory, two CD8 naive, one CD8 memory.

Broader study findings: Non-shared clonotypes had lower generation probabilities than clonotypes shared by all four sorted-subset donors.

Each donor was a Caucasian adult residing in Nashville, Tennessee. Clones were read by immunoSEQ multiplex PCR, and TCRdb kept only the in-frame ones, dropping some. The table lists 730,000 or so clones, less than 80% of them singletons. V gene TRBV5-1 combines with J gene TRBJ2-3, with no clear D. Sequencing input: memory CD4+ T cells sorted from blood. Subset reported: CD45RA-negative fraction. The source of this sequence is a woman aged 25 to 39 in good health. The CDR3 reads CASSLLRGGTDTQYF. CDR3 DNA: TGCGCCAGCAGCTTGCTCCGTGGGGGCACAGATACGCAGTATTTT.